The 10 T cell receptor beta chains listed next were all sequenced from one sample in a study of radiotherapy plus CTLA-4 blockade in lung cancer. The data were produced by immunoSEQ multiplex PCR, yet TCRdb's version contains in-frame clones alone and is incomplete. The sample contains approximately 75,000 clones, around four fifths of which appear only once. The input for sequencing was peripheral blood, taken from a patient treated with radiotherapy plus ipilimumab. These receptors were collected from a human donor with non-small cell lung cancer who had a complete response to radiotherapy plus ipilimumab.

The chain employs TRBV7-9 and TRBJ2-2; 8 nucleotides line up with TRBD1. Trimming took 5 bases from V and 11 from J; bases not matched to a gene: 10. The CDR3 length is 14 residues. Looked up from germline, CDR1 is SEHNR and CDR2 is FQNEAQ (reference sequence). The CDR3 nucleotides read TGTGCCAGCAGCCAGGAGGCAGGGGGCGGAGAGCTGTTTTTT. Encoded protein: CASSQEAGGGELFF. Filled out from reference TRBV7-9 and TRBJ2-2, the complete variable domain reads DTGVSQNPRHKITKRGQNVTFRCDPISEHNRLYWYRQTLGQGPEFLTYFQNEAQLEKSRLLSDRFSAERPKGSFSTLEIQRTEQGDSAMYLCASSQEAGGGELFFGEGSRLTVL.

The chain employs TRBV19 and TRBJ1-5, with D uncertain. In germline, CDR1 is LNHDA, CDR2 SQIVND (reference sequence). There are 16 residues in the CDR3. V lost 5 bases, J lost 0 bases, and 14 bases lay in between. CDR3 sequence (DNA): TGTGCCAGTAGTCCGGAGGGCATCTATAGCAATCAGCCCCAGCATTTT. This codes for CASSPEGIYSNQPQHF.

The chain has TRBV29-1 and TRBJ2-6; 7 bases match TRBD2. Germline V gives CDR1 SQVTM, CDR2 ANQGSEA. The CDR3 consists of 14 residues. The J segment lost 4 bases and the V segment lost 4 bases, leaving 4 bases of the junction unmatched. The DNA of the CDR3 is TGCAGCGTTGGGGGAGGGTACGGGGCCAACGTCCTGACTTTC. This gives the protein CSVGGGYGANVLTF.

This clone was recorded only once. The J gene is TRBJ2-1, the V gene TRBV5-1; possibly TRBD1 for D (6 bases). In germline, CDR1 is SGHRS, CDR2 YFSETQ. This CDR3 is 13 amino acids long. V lost 5 bases and J lost 4, with 10 bases in between. The CDR3: CASRQGFYNEQFF. CDR3 sequence (DNA): TGCGCCAGCAGACAGGGCTTTTACAATGAGCAGTTCTTC.

This chain connects TRBV9 to TRBJ1-4, with D maybe TRBD1 (5 bases). The germline V and J ends were trimmed by 3 bases and 8 bases, with 20 bases remaining between them. This CDR3 spans 16 amino acids. Germline assignment: CDR1 SGDLS and CDR2 YYNGEE. As DNA, the CDR3 is TGTGCCAGCAGCGCCTCCTCAGGGATATTCTCAGAAAAACTGTTTTTT. Protein sequence: CASSASSGIFSEKLFF.

The rearrangement joins TRBV10-2 to TRBJ1-5, with 9 bases identical to TRBD1. V lost 9 bases to trimming and J lost 1 base; unmatched junction nucleotides: 7. Looked up from germline, CDR1 is WSHSY and CDR2 is SAAADI. CDR3 length: 15 amino acids. The CDR3 protein is CASTGTGRSNQPQHF. The CDR3, as DNA: TGCGCCAGTACTGGGACAGGGAGAAGCAATCAGCCCCAGCATTTT.

This clone occurred once. The chain has TRBV7-9 and TRBJ1-1; D is ambiguous. Germline V gene sequence: CDR1 SEHNR, CDR2 FQNEAQ (reference sequence). The CDR3 runs 13 residues. V was shortened by 2 bases and J by 4 bases, with 8 bases between the two germline ends. This chain's CDR3 is CASSLLASTEAFF. As DNA, the CDR3 is TGTGCCAGCAGCTTACTAGCGTCCACTGAAGCTTTCTTT.

V and J are TRBV11-2 and TRBJ2-3; 10 positions agree with TRBD1. CDR3 length: 18 amino acids. Germline values: CDR1 SGHAT, CDR2 FQNNGV. Losses at the gene ends were 3 bases for V and 5 bases for J; bases not matched to a gene: 14. CDR3 coding DNA: TGTGCCAGCAGCTTTAGGGTACTGAGACAGGGGGCTGTAGATACGCAGTATTTT. Amino acids: CASSFRVLRQGAVDTQYF.

The chain employs TRBV2 and TRBJ1-2; tentatively, D is TRBD1 (6 bases). The CDR3 spans 12 residues. The germline V and J ends were trimmed by 7 bases and 4 bases, with 10 bases remaining between them. The V gene's germline CDR1 is SNHLY and CDR2 FYNNEI. CDR3 sequence reads: CASTGQIYGYTF. In nucleotides, the CDR3 is TGTGCCAGCACCGGACAGATCTATGGCTACACCTTC.

The V and J genes are TRBV6-5 and TRBJ1-1; D remains unclear. V was trimmed by 6 bases and J by 5 bases, leaving 19 bases between them. Germline V gives CDR1 MNHEY, CDR2 SVGAGI. The CDR3 loop spans 15 amino acids. The CDR3 here is CASRPEAGTRTEAFF. CDR3 DNA sequence: TGTGCCAGCAGGCCCGAGGCGGGCACGAGGACTGAAGCTTTCTTT.